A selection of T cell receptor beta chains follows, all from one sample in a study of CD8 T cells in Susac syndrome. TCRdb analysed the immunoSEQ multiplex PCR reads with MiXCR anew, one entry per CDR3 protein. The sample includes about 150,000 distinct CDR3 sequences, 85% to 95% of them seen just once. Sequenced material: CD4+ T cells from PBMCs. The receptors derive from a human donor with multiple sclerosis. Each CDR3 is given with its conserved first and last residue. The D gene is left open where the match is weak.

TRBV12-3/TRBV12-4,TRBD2,CASSPRGRVDRSSYEQYF
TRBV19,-,CASSSSAHPWATTEAFF
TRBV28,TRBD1,CASRQGGTEAFF
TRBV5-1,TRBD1,CASSLAGRGRREETQYF
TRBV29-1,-,CSVEETAADTQYF
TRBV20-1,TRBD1,CSASRGTGLFFYGYTF
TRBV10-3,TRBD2,CATGTSGQETQYF
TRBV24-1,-,CATSERYMGKPPEAFF
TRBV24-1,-,CATSDLVKYTEAFF
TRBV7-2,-,CASSLYGGGANTGELFF
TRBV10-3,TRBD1,CAIRGQGAVEAFF
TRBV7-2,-,CASSLSSSYEQYF
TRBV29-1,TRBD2,CNVGSGTTNEQFF
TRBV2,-,CASSDPVPTVSTDTQYF
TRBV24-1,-,CATSGTNGELFF
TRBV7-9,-,CASSLALFESRETQYF
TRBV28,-,CASSFRGHRYGYTF
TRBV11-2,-,CASSLQPPGTSTDTQYF
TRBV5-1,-,CASSRLGGVNEKLFF
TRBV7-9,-,CASSFRTVPYEQYF
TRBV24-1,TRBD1,CATRRDRGLYEQYF
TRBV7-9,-,CASSLLLGDGGNTIYF
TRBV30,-,CAWSNDPTSYEQYF
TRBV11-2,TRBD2,CASSLALGTSGNYEQYF
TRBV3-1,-,CASSQSGIAKNIQYF
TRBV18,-,CASSPIENTEAFF
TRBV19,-,CASSIDAGPNQPQHF
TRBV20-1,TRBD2,CSARDRRGGREQYF
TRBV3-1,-,CASSLFLGGEQFF
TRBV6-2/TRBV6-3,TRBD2,CASSLTSGSPGEQFF
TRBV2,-,CASSESDRNSPLHF
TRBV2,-,CASSFPDTQYF
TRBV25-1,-,CASRGYASNYGYTF
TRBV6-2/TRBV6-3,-,CASSYFVRRGTEAFF
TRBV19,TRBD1,CASSRDTGTGMSGYTF
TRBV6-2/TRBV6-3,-,CASSWGGYGYTF
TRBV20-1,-,CSAPDRTDTQYF
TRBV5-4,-,CASSPTQGQETQYF
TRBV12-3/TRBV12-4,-,CASRRRGAESEQYF
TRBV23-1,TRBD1,CASTRLDRGRHQPQHF
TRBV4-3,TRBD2,CASSPRTSGSTGELFF
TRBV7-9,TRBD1,CASSQGQGEETQYF
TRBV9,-,CASSVSPDNSPLHF
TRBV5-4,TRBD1,CASSWGRTGFTGELFF
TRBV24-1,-,CATSDSTQGPANVLTF
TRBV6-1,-,CASGTQINTGELFF
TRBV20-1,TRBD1,CSARKGARTDTQYF